Listed below are T cell receptor beta chains from one sample, sequenced in a study of T cell responses to AZD1222 COVID-19 vaccine. Sequencing used immunoSEQ multiplex PCR; TCRdb keeps in-frame clones, though not all of them. The profile covers about 160,000 clones, with around 90% appearing a single time and around 4% taken by the ten largest. The material sequenced was peripheral blood, taken on day 0 of MenACWY control vaccination. The receptors originated from an adult in good health. Both conserved end residues are part of each CDR3. Fields, in order: D gene, V gene, clone size, J gene, CDR3 length, CDR3 DNA, CDR3 protein. D genes are given only for firm matches. Some rows mark clone size as missing; the rest say once, few, many or name a class of expanded clone.

TRBD2	TRBV4-2	NA	TRBJ2-2	18	TGTGCCAGCAGCCAAGCTCTAGCGGGAGGGCCAGACACCGGGGAGCTGTTTTTT	CASSQALAGGPDTGELFF
NA	TRBV27	NA	TRBJ1-6	12	TGTGCCAGCAGGGAGTTTAATTCACCCCTCCACTTT	CASREFNSPLHF
TRBD1	TRBV27	NA	TRBJ1-5	15	TGTGCCAGCAGTCCCTTTGGACAGGGCAATCAGCCCCAGCATTTT	CASSPFGQGNQPQHF
NA	TRBV9	NA	TRBJ1-2	14	TGTGCCAGCAGCGTAGGAAGGGCACTCACCGGCTACACCTTC	CASSVGRALTGYTF
NA	TRBV14	NA	TRBJ2-3	16	TGTGCCAGCAGCCAAGACTTTGCCCTCGGCACAGATACGCAGTATTTT	CASSQDFALGTDTQYF
NA	TRBV29-1	NA	TRBJ1-1	15	TGCAGCGTTGAAGGCAGGGAAGTCTGGAGCACTGAAGCTTTCTTT	CSVEGREVWSTEAFF
NA	TRBV6-5	NA	TRBJ1-1	14	TGTGCCAGCAGTCCCGACATCAGGACAGCTGAAGCTTTCTTT	CASSPDIRTAEAFF
NA	TRBV29-1	NA	TRBJ1-3	14	TGCAGCGCTGTCCGGGACGTCTCTGGAAACACCATATATTTT	CSAVRDVSGNTIYF
TRBD2	TRBV19	once	TRBJ2-7	14	TGTGCCAGTAGTTTAGCGGGCCTCTCCTACGAGCAGTACTTC	CASSLAGLSYEQYF
TRBD2	TRBV6-2/TRBV6-3	NA	TRBJ2-1	15	TGTGCCAGCACCCCCGGAACTAGCGGGAGTAATGAGCAGTTCTTC	CASTPGTSGSNEQFF
NA	TRBV2	NA	TRBJ1-2	13	TGTGCCAGCAGCCTTGGAGGGGGGAATGGCTACACCTTC	CASSLGGGNGYTF
NA	TRBV19	NA	TRBJ1-3	15	TGTGCCAGTAGTATTTCAGTTGCAGGAGGAAACACCATATATTTT	CASSISVAGGNTIYF
NA	TRBV6-5	NA	TRBJ1-4	14	TGTGCCAGCAGATTGACAGCAACTAATGAAAAACTGTTTTTT	CASRLTATNEKLFF
NA	TRBV3-1/TRBV3-2	NA	TRBJ2-3	15	TGTGCCAGCAGCCTCGGGACCCCTAACACAGATACGCAGTATTTT	CASSLGTPNTDTQYF
TRBD1	TRBV9	NA	TRBJ2-4	13	TGTGCCAGCAGCCCCCGGACAGGGCAGGTTCAGTACTTC	CASSPRTGQVQYF
TRBD2	TRBV6-6	NA	TRBJ2-7	13	TGTGCCAGCAGCCGACTAGCGGGCTACGAGCAGTACTTC	CASSRLAGYEQYF
NA	TRBV6-5	NA	TRBJ1-5	13	TGTGCCAGCAGTTACTCCATTCTAGGGGCCCAGCATTTT	CASSYSILGAQHF
NA	TRBV5-1	NA	TRBJ1-1	13	TGCGCCAGCAGCTGGTTAGGGAGAACTGAAGCTTTCTTT	CASSWLGRTEAFF
NA	TRBV19	NA	TRBJ1-5	14	TGTGCCAGTAGTTGGGGGGGCGAGGGTCGGGCCCAGCATTTT	CASSWGGEGRAQHF
NA	TRBV5-4	NA	TRBJ2-2	16	TGTGCCAGCAGCTTGAATCGCGGGATCGGAGCCGGGGAGCTGTTTTTT	CASSLNRGIGAGELFF
NA	TRBV25-1	NA	TRBJ2-3	16	TGTGCCAGCAGTGAATACGGCAGGGGCAGCACAGATACGCAGTATTTT	CASSEYGRGSTDTQYF
NA	TRBV28	NA	TRBJ1-5	14	TGTGCAACCAGTTGGGGCAGGGGATCAGGGCCCCAGCATTTT	CATSWGRGSGPQHF
TRBD1	TRBV28	NA	TRBJ1-2	13	TGTGCCAGCATAGGGGGCGTTCCTCTCGGCTACACCTTC	CASIGGVPLGYTF
TRBD1	TRBV6-5	NA	TRBJ1-6	15	TGTGCCAGCAGCGACAGGGGGTCCTATAATTCACCCCTCCACTTT	CASSDRGSYNSPLHF
NA	TRBV6-6	few	TRBJ1-5	15	TGTGCCAGCAGTTCCACGGACCCAAGGAATCAGCCCCAGCATTTT	CASSSTDPRNQPQHF
NA	TRBV5-1	NA	TRBJ1-4	15	TGCGCCAGCAGCGTAACAGGGCTCCCTAATGAAAAACTGTTTTTT	CASSVTGLPNEKLFF
NA	TRBV2	NA	TRBJ2-1	13	TGTGCCAACCAGGGGAGAGGCTACAATGAGCAGTTCTTC	CANQGRGYNEQFF
TRBD2	TRBV10-2	NA	TRBJ2-4	19	TGCGCCAGCGGGAAGGGACTAGCGGGAGAGGGGGGGGCCAAAAACATTCAGTACTTC	CASGKGLAGEGGAKNIQYF
NA	TRBV7-9	NA	TRBJ1-1	14	TGTGCCAGCAGCCCAGGGACAACGGCTCCTGAAGCTTTCTTT	CASSPGTTAPEAFF
TRBD1	TRBV10-1	NA	TRBJ2-7	15	TGCGCCAGAAGAGGGGACAGGGAGAACTCCTACGAGCAGTACTTC	CARRGDRENSYEQYF
TRBD1	TRBV3-1/TRBV3-2	once	TRBJ2-2	16	TGTGCCAGCAGCCAATGGCAGGGGGCGCACAACGGGGAGCTGTTTTTT	CASSQWQGAHNGELFF
TRBD2	TRBV7-9	NA	TRBJ2-7	15	TGTGCCAGCAGGTCCACTAGCGGGAGCTCCTACGAGCAGTACTTC	CASRSTSGSSYEQYF
TRBD2	TRBV9	NA	TRBJ2-7	14	TGTGCCAGCAGCGTATTAGCGGGAGGGATTGAGCAGTACTTC	CASSVLAGGIEQYF
NA	TRBV19	NA	TRBJ1-1	13	TGTGCCAGTAGTATAGCCAGGAACACTGAAGCTTTCTTT	CASSIARNTEAFF
TRBD2	TRBV4-1	NA	TRBJ2-2	15	TGCGCCAGCCAGGGACTAGCGGGTGTAGCCGGGGAGCTGTTTTTT	CASQGLAGVAGELFF
NA	TRBV27	NA	TRBJ2-5	15	TGTGCCAGCAGTTCCTACCTCTCGTACCAAGAGACCCAGTACTTC	CASSSYLSYQETQYF
NA	TRBV6-5	NA	TRBJ1-3	14	TGTGCCAGCAGCACCGGAGGGTCTGGAAACACCATATATTTT	CASSTGGSGNTIYF
NA	TRBV5-1	once	TRBJ2-3	14	TGCGCCAGCAGCCTACTAGTCCTCACAGATACGCAGTATTTT	CASSLLVLTDTQYF
NA	TRBV19	NA	TRBJ2-1	13	TGTGCCAGTAGTATAGATTCATGGGGTGAGCAGTTCTTC	CASSIDSWGEQFF
NA	TRBV2	NA	TRBJ1-4	15	TGTGCCAGCAGAACCAACACTCTACCGAATGAAAAACTGTTTTTT	CASRTNTLPNEKLFF
NA	TRBV27	few	TRBJ2-2	16	TGTGCCAGCAGGGCTATGAGGCAAAGTAACACCGGGGAGCTGTTTTTT	CASRAMRQSNTGELFF
NA	TRBV9	NA	TRBJ2-1	12	TGTGCCAGCAGCGTATCCCCTAAGGAGCAGTTCTTC	CASSVSPKEQFF
TRBD2	TRBV7-9	few	TRBJ2-7	17	TGTGCCAGCAGCTTAGATCGTGGACTAGCGGGCTCCTACGAGCAGTACTTC	CASSLDRGLAGSYEQYF
NA	TRBV5-5	NA	TRBJ2-1	12	TGTGCCAGCAGCTTCGATTGGAATGAGCAGTTCTTC	CASSFDWNEQFF
TRBD2	TRBV27	NA	TRBJ2-2	16	TGTGCCAGCAGTTTAGGGGGGGGACTAGCCACCGGGGAGCTGTTTTTT	CASSLGGGLATGELFF
NA	TRBV6-2/TRBV6-3	NA	TRBJ2-7	15	TGTGCCAGCAGCTTGTTGGGCGACAGGACCTACGAGCAGTACTTC	CASSLLGDRTYEQYF
NA	TRBV11-3	NA	TRBJ2-1	13	TGTGCCAGCAGTTTAAACTCCTACAATGAGCAGTTCTTC	CASSLNSYNEQFF
NA	TRBV28	few	TRBJ1-4	15	TGTGCCAGCAGTTCCCCGGGGGGGCGAGTCGAAAAACTGTTTTTT	CASSSPGGRVEKLFF
NA	TRBV6-1	NA	TRBJ2-7	16	TGTGCCAGCAGTGTCCTAGCCTTGGGTCGCTCCTACGAGCAGTACTTC	CASSVLALGRSYEQYF
NA	TRBV7-8	NA	TRBJ1-1	12	TGTGCCAGCAGCCTAAATCGGCGATCTGCTTTCTTT	CASSLNRRSAFF
TRBD2	TRBV2	NA	TRBJ2-1	19	TGTGCCAGCAGTCTAGGGACGGGACTAGCGGAAAAGGAGTACAATGAGCAGTTCTTC	CASSLGTGLAEKEYNEQFF
NA	TRBV14	NA	TRBJ1-3	15	TGTGCCAGCAGCCAGTTCGTGAGCTCTGGAAACACCATATATTTT	CASSQFVSSGNTIYF
TRBD1	TRBV4-2	once	TRBJ1-2	16	TGTGCCAGCAGCCAAGCAGGACAGGGGGCTGGCTATGGCTACACCTTC	CASSQAGQGAGYGYTF
TRBD1	TRBV5-6	NA	TRBJ1-5	16	TGTGCCAGCAGCTTGGAAGGGGGCCCCGCGGATCAGCCCCAGCATTTT	CASSLEGGPADQPQHF
TRBD1	TRBV2	NA	TRBJ1-5	13	TGTGCCAGCAGTGGGGACAGGGCTCAGCCCCAGCATTTT	CASSGDRAQPQHF